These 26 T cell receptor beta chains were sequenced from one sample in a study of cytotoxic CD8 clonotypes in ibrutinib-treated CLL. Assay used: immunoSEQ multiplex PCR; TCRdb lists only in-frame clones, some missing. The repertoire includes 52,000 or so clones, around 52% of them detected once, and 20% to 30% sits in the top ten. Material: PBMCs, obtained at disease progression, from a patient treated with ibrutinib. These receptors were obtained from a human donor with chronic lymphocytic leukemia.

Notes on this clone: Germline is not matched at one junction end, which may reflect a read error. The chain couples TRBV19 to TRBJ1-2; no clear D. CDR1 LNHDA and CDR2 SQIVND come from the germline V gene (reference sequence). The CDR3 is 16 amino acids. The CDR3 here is CASSLRTGVVALGGGF. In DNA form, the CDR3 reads TGTGCCAGTAGCCTCCGGACGGGTGTTGTTGCGTTGGGAGGTGGCTTC.

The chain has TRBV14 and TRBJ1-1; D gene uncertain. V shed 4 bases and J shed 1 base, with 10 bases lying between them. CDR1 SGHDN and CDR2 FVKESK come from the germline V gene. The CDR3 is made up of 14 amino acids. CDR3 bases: TGTGCCAGCAGCCTAGTACACGAGAACACTGAAGCTTTCTTT. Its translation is CASSLVHENTEAFF.

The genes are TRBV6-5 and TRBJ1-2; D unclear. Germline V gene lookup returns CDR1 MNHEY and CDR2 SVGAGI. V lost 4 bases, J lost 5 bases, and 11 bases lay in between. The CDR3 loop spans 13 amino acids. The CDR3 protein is CASSSGSLYGYTF. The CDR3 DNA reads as TGTGCCAGCAGTTCTGGCTCCCTGTATGGCTACACCTTC.

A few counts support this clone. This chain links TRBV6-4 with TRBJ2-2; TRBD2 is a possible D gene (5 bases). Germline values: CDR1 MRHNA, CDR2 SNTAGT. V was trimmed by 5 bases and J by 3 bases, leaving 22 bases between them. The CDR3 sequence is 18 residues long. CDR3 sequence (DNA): TGTGCCAGCAGTCAAAACGGGCTAGCTTCCCTGTACACCGGGGAGCTGTTTTTT. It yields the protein CASSQNGLASLYTGELFF.

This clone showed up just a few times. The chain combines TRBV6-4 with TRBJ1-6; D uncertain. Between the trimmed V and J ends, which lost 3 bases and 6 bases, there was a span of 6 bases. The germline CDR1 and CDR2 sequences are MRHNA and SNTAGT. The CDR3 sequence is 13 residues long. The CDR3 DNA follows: TGTGCCAGCAGTGAACAGCGTAATTCACCCCTCCACTTT. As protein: CASSEQRNSPLHF.

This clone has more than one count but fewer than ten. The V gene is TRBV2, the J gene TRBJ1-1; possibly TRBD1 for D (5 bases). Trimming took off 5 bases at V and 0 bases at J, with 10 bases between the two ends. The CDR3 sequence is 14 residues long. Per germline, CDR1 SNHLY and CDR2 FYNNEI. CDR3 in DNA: TGTGCCAGCAGTTCCAGGGTAGTGAACACTGAAGCTTTCTTT. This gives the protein CASSSRVVNTEAFF.

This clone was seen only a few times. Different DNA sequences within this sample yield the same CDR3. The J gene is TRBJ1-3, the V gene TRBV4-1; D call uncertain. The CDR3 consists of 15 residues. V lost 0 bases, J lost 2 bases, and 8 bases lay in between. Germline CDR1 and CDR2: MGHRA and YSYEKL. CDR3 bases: TGCGCCAGCAGCCAAGATCCGGCAGCTGGAAACACCATATATTTT. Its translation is CASSQDPAAGNTIYF.

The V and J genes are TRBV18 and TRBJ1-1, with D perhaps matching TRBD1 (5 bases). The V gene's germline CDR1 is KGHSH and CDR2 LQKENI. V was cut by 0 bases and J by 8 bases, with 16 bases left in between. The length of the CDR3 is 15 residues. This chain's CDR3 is CASSPPTSGGREAFF. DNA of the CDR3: TGTGCCAGCTCACCACCGACTTCGGGGGGAAGGGAAGCTTTCTTT.

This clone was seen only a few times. This CDR3 is CASSFSETAGANVLTF. The CDR3, as DNA: TGTGCCAGCAGCTTCAGTGAGACAGCGGGGGCCAACGTCCTGACTTTC. The chain combines TRBV7-9 with TRBJ2-6, with D perhaps matching TRBD1 (5 bases). The germline V gene encodes CDR1 SEHNR and CDR2 FQNEAQ (reference sequence). Trimming stripped 3 bases from V and 4 bases from J, with 13 bases between. This CDR3 spans 16 amino acids.

The CDR3 region is CASSRQGGTEAFF. The CDR3 DNA sequence: TGTGCCAGCAGCCGGCAGGGGGGGACTGAAGCTTTCTTT. The rearrangement uses TRBV14 and TRBJ1-1; 7 nucleotides line up with TRBD1. This CDR3 spans 13 amino acids. J gave up 5 bases and V 4 bases, and 4 bases lay outside the gene matches. The germline V gene has CDR1 SGHDN and CDR2 FVKESK.

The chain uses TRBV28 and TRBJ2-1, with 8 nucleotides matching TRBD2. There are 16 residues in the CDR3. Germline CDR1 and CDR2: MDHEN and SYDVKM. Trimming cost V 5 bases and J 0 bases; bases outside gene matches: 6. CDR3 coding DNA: TGTGCCAGCAGTAGACTAGCGCTTAGCTCCTACAATGAGCAGTTCTTC. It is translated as CASSRLALSSYNEQFF. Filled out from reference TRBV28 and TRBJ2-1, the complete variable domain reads DVKVTQSSRYLVKRTGEKVFLECVQDMDHENMFWYRQDPGLGLRLIYFSYDVKMKEKGDIPEGYSVSREKKERFSLILESASTNQTSMYLCASSRLALSSYNEQFFGPGTRLTVL.

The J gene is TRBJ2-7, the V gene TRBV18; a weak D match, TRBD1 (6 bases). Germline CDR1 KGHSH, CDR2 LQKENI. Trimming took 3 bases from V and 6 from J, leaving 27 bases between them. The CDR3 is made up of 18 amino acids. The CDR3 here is CASSPTSTGPWGLGEQYF. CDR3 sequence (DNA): TGTGCCAGCTCACCCACCTCGACAGGCCCGTGGGGCTTAGGCGAGCAGTACTTC.

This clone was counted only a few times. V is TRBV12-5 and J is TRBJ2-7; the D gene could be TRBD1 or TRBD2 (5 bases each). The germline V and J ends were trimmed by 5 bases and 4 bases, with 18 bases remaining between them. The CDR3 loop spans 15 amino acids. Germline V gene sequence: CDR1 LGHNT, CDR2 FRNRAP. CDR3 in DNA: TGTGCTAGTGGTGGGGCCCTCGGGGCGCAGTACGAGCAGTACTTC. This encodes CASGGALGAQYEQYF.

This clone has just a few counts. This chain's CDR3 is CASSQDRAPYYEQYF. The CDR3 nucleotides read TGCGCCAGCAGCCAAGATCGGGCCCCGTACTACGAGCAGTACTTC. The J gene is TRBJ2-7, the V gene TRBV4-3; D remains unclear. The CDR3 has 15 amino acids. CDR1 LGHNA and CDR2 YSLEER come from the germline V gene. The V end lost 0 bases, the J end lost 3 bases, and 12 bases lay between the germline ends.

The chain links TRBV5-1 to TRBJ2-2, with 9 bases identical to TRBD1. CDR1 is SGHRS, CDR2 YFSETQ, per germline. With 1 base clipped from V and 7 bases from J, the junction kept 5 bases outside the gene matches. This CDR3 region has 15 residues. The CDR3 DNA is TGCGCCAGCAGCTTGCTGGGACAGGGCGGCGGGGAGCTGTTTTTT. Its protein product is CASSLLGQGGGELFF. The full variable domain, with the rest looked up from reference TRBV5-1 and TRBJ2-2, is KAGVTQTPRYLIKTRGQQVTLSCSPISGHRSVSWYQQTPGQGLQFLFEYFSETQRNKGNFPGRFSGRQFSNSRSEMNVSTLELGDSALYLCASSLLGQGGGELFFGEGSRLTVL.

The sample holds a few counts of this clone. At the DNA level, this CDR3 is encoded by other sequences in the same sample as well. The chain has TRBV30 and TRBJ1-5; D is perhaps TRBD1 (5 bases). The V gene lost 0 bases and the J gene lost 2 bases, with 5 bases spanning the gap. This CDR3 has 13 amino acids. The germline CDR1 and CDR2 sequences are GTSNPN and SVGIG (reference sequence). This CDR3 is CAWSVQGNQPQHF. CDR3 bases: TGTGCCTGGAGTGTACAGGGCAATCAGCCCCAGCATTTT. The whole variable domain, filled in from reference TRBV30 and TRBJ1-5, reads SQTIHQWPATLVQPVGSPLSLECTVEGTSNPNLYWYRQAAGRGLQLLFYSVGIGQISSEVPQNLSASRPQDRQFILSSKKLLLSDSGFYLCAWSVQGNQPQHFGDGTRLSIL.

The CDR3 coding sequence is TGTGCCAGCAAGAGGGGAGTATTTCCCCTCCACTTT. Protein: CASKRGVFPLHF. V gene TRBV7-2 combines with J gene TRBJ1-6; perhaps TRBD1 as D (5 bases). Trimming took off 7 bases at V and 13 bases at J, with 14 bases between the two ends. The length of the CDR3 is 12 residues. Germline CDR1 reads SGHTA; CDR2 reads FQGNSA. The whole variable domain, filled in from reference TRBV7-2 and TRBJ1-6, reads GAGVSQSPSNKVTEKGKDVELRCDPISGHTALYWYRQSLGQGLEFLIYFQGNSAPDKSGLPSDRFSAERTGGSVSTLTIQRTQQEDSAVYLCASKRGVFPLHFGNGTRLTVT.

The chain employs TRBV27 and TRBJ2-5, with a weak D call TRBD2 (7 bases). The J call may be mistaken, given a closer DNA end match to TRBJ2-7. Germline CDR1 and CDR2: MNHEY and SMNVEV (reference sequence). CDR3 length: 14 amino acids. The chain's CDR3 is CASGPRGASYEQYF. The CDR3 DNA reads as TGTGCCAGTGGCCCTCGGGGGGCATCCTACGAGCAGTACTTC.

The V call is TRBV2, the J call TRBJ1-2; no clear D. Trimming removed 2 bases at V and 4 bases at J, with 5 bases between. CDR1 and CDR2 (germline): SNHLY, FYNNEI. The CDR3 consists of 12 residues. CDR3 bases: TGTGCCAGCAGTGAACGATTCTATGGCTACACCTTC. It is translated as CASSERFYGYTF.

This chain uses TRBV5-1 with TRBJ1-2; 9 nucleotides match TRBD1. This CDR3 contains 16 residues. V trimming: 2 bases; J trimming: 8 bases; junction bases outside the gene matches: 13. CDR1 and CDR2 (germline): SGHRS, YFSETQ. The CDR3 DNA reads TGCGCCAGCAGCTTTTCGGGGACAGGGACCGGCTACGGCTACACCTTC. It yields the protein CASSFSGTGTGYGYTF.

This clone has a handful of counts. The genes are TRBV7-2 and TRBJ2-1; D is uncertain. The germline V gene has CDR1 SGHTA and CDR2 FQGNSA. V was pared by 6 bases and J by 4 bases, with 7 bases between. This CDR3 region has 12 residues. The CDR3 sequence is CASSPMYNEQFF. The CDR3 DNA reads TGTGCCAGCAGTCCCATGTACAATGAGCAGTTCTTC.

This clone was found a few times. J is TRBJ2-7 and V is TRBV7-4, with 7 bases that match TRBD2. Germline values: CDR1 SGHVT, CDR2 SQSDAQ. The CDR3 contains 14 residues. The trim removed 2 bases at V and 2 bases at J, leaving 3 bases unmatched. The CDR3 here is CASSLRGLAYEQYF. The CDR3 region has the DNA TGTGCCAGCAGCTTACGCGGACTAGCCTACGAGCAGTACTTC.

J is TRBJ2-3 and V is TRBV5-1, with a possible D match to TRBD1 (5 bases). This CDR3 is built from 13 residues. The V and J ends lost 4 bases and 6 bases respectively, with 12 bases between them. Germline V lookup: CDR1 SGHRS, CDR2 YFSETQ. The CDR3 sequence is CASSETPGDTQYF. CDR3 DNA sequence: TGCGCCAGCAGCGAGACCCCAGGGGATACGCAGTATTTT.

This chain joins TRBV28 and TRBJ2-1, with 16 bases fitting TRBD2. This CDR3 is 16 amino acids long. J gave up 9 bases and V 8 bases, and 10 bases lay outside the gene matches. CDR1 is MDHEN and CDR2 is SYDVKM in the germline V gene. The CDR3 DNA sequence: TGTGCCAGCGCGAAAGGGACTAGCGGGAGGGTGTCTGAGCAGTTCTTC. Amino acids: CASAKGTSGRVSEQFF.

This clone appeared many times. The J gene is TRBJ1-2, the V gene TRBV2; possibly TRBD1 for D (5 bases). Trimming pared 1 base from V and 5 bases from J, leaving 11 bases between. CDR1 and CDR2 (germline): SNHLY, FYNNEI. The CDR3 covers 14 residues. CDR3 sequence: CASSEDPGGYGYTF. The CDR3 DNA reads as TGTGCCAGCAGTGAAGACCCGGGGGGGTATGGCTACACCTTC.

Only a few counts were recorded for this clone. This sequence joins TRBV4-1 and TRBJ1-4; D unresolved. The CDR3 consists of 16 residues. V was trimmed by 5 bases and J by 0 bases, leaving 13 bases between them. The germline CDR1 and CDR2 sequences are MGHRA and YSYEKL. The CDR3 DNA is TGCGCCAGCAGCTCCCGAAAGGTTGCAACTAATGAAAAACTGTTTTTT. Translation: CASSSRKVATNEKLFF.